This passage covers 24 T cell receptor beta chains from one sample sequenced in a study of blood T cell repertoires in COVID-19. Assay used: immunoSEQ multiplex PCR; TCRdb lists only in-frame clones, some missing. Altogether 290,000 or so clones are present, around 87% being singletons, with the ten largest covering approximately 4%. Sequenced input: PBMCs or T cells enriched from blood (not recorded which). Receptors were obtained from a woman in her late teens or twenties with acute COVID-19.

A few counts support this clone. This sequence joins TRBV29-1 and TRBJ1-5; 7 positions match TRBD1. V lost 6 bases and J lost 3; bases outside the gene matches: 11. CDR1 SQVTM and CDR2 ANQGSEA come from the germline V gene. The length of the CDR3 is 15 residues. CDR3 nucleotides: TGCAGCGTCCTAATCCAAACAGGGGACAATCAGCCCCAGCATTTT. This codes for CSVLIQTGDNQPQHF.

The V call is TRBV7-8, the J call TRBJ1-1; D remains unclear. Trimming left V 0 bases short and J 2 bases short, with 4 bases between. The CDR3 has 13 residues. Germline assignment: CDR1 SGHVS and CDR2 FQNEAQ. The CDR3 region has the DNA TGTGCCAGCAGCTTAGCCCCAAACACTGAAGCTTTCTTT. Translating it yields CASSLAPNTEAFF.

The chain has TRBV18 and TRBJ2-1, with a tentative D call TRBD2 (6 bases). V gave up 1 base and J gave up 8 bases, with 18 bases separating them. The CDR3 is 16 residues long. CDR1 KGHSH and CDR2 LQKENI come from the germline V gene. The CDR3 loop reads CASSPRVGSSSDEQFF. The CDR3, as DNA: TGTGCCAGCTCACCACGGGTCGGGAGCTCCTCCGATGAGCAGTTCTTC.

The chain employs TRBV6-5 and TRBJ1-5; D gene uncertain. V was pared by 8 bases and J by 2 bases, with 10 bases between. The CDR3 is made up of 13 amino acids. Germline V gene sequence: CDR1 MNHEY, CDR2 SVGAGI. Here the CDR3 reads CASRRQGNQPQHF. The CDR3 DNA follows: TGTGCCAGCCGTCGGCAGGGCAATCAGCCCCAGCATTTT.

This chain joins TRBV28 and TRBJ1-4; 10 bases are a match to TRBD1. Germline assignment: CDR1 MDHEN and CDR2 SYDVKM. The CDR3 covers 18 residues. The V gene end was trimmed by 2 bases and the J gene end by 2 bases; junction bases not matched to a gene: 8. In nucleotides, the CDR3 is TGTGCCAGCAGTTTACTTGGACAGGGGGTAGTGACTAATGAAAAACTGTTTTTT. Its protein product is CASSLLGQGVVTNEKLFF.

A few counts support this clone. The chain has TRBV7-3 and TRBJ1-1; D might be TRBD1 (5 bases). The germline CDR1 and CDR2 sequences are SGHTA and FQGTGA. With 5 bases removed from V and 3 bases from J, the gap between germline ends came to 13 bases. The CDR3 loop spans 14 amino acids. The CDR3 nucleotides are TGTGCCAGCAGCCCCAACCAAGGGGACACTGAAGCTTTCTTT. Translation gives CASSPNQGDTEAFF.

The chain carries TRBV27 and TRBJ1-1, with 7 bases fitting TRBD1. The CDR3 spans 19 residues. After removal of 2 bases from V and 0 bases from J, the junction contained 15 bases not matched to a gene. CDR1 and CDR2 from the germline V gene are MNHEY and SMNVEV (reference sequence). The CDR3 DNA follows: TGTGCCAGCAGTTTACGTAGCGGCGGCAGGGGGATCTTGAACACTGAAGCTTTCTTT. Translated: CASSLRSGGRGILNTEAFF.

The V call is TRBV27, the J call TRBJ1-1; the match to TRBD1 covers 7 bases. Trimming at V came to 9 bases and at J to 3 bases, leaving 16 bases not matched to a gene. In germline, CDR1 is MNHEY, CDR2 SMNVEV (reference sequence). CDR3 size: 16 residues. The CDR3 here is CASKKHRGPPDTEAFF. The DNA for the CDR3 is TGTGCCAGTAAAAAACACAGGGGCCCCCCGGACACTGAAGCTTTCTTT.

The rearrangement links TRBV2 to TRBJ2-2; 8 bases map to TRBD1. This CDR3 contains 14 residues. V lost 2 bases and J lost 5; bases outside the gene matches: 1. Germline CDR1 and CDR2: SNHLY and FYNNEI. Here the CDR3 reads CASSETGGTGELFF. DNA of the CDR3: TGTGCCAGCAGTGAAACAGGGGGGACCGGGGAGCTGTTTTTT.

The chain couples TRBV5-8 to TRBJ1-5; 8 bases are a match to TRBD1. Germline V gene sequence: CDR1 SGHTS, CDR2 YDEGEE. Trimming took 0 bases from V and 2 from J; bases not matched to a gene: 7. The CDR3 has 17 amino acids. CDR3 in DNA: TGTGCCAGCAGCTTGGTGTCAGGGGGCCAGGGCAATCAGCCCCAGCATTTT. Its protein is CASSLVSGGQGNQPQHF.

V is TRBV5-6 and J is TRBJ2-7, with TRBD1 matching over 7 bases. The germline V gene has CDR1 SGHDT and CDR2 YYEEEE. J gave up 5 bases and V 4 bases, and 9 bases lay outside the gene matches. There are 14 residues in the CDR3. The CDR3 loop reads CASSEGRGQDEQYF. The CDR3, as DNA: TGTGCCAGCAGCGAGGGAAGGGGGCAGGACGAGCAGTACTTC.

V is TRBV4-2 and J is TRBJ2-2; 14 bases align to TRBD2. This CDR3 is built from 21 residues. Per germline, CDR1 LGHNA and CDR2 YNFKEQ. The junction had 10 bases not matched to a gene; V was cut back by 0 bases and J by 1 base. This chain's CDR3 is CASSQDIVGLAGVGNTGELFF. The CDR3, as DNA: TGTGCCAGCAGCCAAGATATTGTGGGACTAGCGGGAGTCGGGAACACCGGGGAGCTGTTTTTT.

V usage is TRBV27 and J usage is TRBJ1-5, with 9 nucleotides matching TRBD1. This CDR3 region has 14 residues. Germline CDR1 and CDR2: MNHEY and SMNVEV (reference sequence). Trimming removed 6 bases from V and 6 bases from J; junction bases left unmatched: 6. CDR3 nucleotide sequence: TGTGCCAGCAGGCGGACAGGGGTAATTCAGCCCCAGCATTTT. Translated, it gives CASRRTGVIQPQHF.

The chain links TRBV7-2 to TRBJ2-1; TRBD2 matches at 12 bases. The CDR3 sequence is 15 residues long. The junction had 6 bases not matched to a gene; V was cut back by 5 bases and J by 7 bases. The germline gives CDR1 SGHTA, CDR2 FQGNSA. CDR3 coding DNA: TGTGCCAGCAGCCCTAGCGGGAGGGCCGTTAATGAGCAGTTCTTC. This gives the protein CASSPSGRAVNEQFF.

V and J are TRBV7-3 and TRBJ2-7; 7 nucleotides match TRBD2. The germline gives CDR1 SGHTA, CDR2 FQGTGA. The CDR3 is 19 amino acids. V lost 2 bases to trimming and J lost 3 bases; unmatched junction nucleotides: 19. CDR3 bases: TGTGCCAGCAGCTTATATATCCCCTTGGGGGGGAGCGGGCTCTACGAGCAGTACTTC. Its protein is CASSLYIPLGGSGLYEQYF.

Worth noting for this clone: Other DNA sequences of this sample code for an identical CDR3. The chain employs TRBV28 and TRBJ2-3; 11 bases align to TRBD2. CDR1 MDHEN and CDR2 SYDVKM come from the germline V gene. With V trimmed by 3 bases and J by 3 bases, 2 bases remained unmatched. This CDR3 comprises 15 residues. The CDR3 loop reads CASSLGTSGTDTQYF. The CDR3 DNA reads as TGTGCCAGCAGTTTGGGGACTAGCGGAACAGATACGCAGTATTTT. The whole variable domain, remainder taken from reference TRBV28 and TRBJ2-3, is DVKVTQSSRYLVKRTGEKVFLECVQDMDHENMFWYRQDPGLGLRLIYFSYDVKMKEKGDIPEGYSVSREKKERFSLILESASTNQTSMYLCASSLGTSGTDTQYFGPGTRLTVL.

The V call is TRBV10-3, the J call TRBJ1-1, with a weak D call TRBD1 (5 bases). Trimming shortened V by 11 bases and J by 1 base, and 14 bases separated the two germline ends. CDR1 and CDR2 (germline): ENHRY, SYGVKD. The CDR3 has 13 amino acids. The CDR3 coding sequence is TGTGCCCTTCGGCGGGGGGAGAACACTGAAGCTTTCTTT. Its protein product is CALRRGENTEAFF.

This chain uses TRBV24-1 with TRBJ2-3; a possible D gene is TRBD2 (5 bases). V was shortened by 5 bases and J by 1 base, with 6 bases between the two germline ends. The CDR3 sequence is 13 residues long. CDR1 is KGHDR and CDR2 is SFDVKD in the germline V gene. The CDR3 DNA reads TGTGCCACCAGTGTGGAGGGCACAGATACGCAGTATTTT. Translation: CATSVEGTDTQYF.

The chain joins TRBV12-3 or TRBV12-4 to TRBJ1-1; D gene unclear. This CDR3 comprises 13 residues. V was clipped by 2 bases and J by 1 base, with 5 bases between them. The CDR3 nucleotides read TGTGCCAGCAGTTTACTGAGGAACACTGAAGCTTTCTTT. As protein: CASSLLRNTEAFF.

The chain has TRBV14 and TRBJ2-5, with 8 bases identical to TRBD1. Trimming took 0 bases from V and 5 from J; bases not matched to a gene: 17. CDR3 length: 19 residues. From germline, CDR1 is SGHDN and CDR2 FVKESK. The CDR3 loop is CASSQDRLSRTGLWETQYF. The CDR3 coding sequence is TGTGCCAGCAGCCAAGATCGTTTAAGTCGGACAGGGCTTTGGGAGACCCAGTACTTC.

In nucleotides, the CDR3 is TGTGCAAGTCGCTTAATCCTCAACCCTAGGACTAGCGGGAGAACAGATACGCAGTATTTT. Encoded protein: CASRLILNPRTSGRTDTQYF. The V gene is TRBV12-2, the J gene TRBJ2-3; no check of the table's D call, TRBD2, against the DNA was made. TRBV12-2 is a recognized pseudogene. The CDR3 is 20 residues long.

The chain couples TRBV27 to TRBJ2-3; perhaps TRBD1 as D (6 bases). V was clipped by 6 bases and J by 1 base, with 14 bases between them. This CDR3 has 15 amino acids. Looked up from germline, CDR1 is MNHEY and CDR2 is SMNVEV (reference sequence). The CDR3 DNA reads TGTGCCAGCAGCGCAACAGGGTACCGCACAGATACGCAGTATTTT. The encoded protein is CASSATGYRTDTQYF.

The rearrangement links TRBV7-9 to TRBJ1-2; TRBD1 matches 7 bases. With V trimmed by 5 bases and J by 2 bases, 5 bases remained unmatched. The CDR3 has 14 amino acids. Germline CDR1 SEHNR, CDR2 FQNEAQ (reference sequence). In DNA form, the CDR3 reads TGTGCCAGCAGCCCCAGGACAGGAAACTATGGCTACACCTTC. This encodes CASSPRTGNYGYTF.

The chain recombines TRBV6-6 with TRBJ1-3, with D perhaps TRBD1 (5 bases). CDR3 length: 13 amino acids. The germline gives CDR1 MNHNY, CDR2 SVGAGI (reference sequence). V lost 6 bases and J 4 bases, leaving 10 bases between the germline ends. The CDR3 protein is CASRPRQGNTIYF. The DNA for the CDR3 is TGTGCCAGCAGACCACGACAGGGAAACACCATATATTTT.